The 16 T cell receptor beta chains in this list originate from one sample, sequenced in a study of shared clonotypes between healthy human individuals. TCRdb keeps only in-frame clones here, not all; method: immunoSEQ multiplex PCR. The sample has about 2 million clones; over 85% are singletons. The sequenced sample consisted of naive CD4+ T cells sorted from blood. Subset: CD45RA+ positively selected. These TCRs come from a young man in good health.

V and J are TRBV30 and TRBJ1-5; 7 nucleotides match TRBD1. Germline CDR1 GTSNPN, CDR2 SVGIG (reference sequence). The CDR3 totals 15 residues. The J segment lost 4 bases and the V segment lost 5 bases, leaving 11 bases of the junction unmatched. CDR3 bases: TGTGCCTGGGGATACCGGACAGGCCAAAATCAGCCCCAGCATTTT. Amino acids: CAWGYRTGQNQPQHF.

The chain combines TRBV7-2 with TRBJ2-7; 8 nucleotides agree with TRBD2. Germline CDR1 reads SGHTA; CDR2 reads FQGNSA. Losses at the gene ends were 8 bases for V and 2 bases for J; bases not matched to a gene: 11. The CDR3 covers 15 residues. The CDR3 DNA reads as TGTGCCAGCCGAGGAGCGGGAGTGGGACCCTACGAGCAGTACTTC. Its protein product is CASRGAGVGPYEQYF. Looking up the rest from reference TRBV7-2 and TRBJ2-7 gives the full variable domain: GAGVSQSPSNKVTEKGKDVELRCDPISGHTALYWYRQSLGQGLEFLIYFQGNSAPDKSGLPSDRFSAERTGGSVSTLTIQRTQQEDSAVYLCASRGAGVGPYEQYFGPGTRLTVT.

This clone was recorded once. V is TRBV18 and J is TRBJ1-5; D call uncertain. Per germline, CDR1 KGHSH and CDR2 LQKENI. Trimming took 0 bases from V and 0 from J, leaving 6 bases between them. The CDR3 contains 15 residues. The CDR3 nucleotides read TGTGCCAGCTCACCACCGGGAATTAGCAATCAGCCCCAGCATTTT. Its translation is CASSPPGISNQPQHF.

This chain uses TRBV5-1 with TRBJ2-6; D remains ambiguous. The germline V and J ends were trimmed by 0 bases and 7 bases, with 8 bases remaining between them. The CDR3 runs to 14 residues. CDR1 is SGHRS and CDR2 is YFSETQ in the germline V gene. CDR3 sequence: CASSLEGRANVLTF. CDR3 bases: TGCGCCAGCAGCTTGGAGGGTCGAGCCAACGTCCTGACTTTC.

The CDR3 coding sequence is TGTGCCAGCAGGCGGGGACTAGCGGAAGAGACCCAGTACTTC. As protein: CASRRGLAEETQYF. The chain has TRBV7-2 and TRBJ2-5; 11 bases are shared with TRBD2. Germline CDR1 is SGHTA and CDR2 is FQGNSA. Trimming took 6 bases from V and 3 from J; bases not matched to a gene: 3. The CDR3 runs to 14 residues.

The rearrangement uses TRBV6-5 and TRBJ1-3, with D possibly TRBD1 on 6 matching bases. Trimming left V 5 bases short and J 3 bases short, with 11 bases between. Germline V gives CDR1 MNHEY, CDR2 SVGAGI. There are 14 residues in the CDR3. The CDR3 DNA sequence: TGTGCCAGCAGTCTAACAGGGAATGGAAACACCATATATTTT. Protein product: CASSLTGNGNTIYF.

V is TRBV10-1 and J is TRBJ2-7; 10 bases map to TRBD2. The CDR3 covers 17 residues. V gave up 9 bases and J gave up 3 bases; unmatched junction bases: 17. In germline, CDR1 is WNHNN, CDR2 SYGVQD (reference sequence). The CDR3 here is CARASPCLAGDSYEQYF. The CDR3 DNA follows: TGCGCCAGGGCCTCACCTTGCCTAGCGGGAGATAGCTACGAGCAGTACTTC.

The rearrangement links TRBV6-6 to TRBJ2-7; D unclear. V lost 5 bases, J lost 3 bases, and 5 bases lay in between. Germline values: CDR1 MNHNY, CDR2 SVGAGI (reference sequence). The CDR3 consists of 11 residues. The CDR3 sequence is CASSVHYEQYF. CDR3 DNA: TGTGCCAGCAGTGTTCACTACGAGCAGTACTTC.

The J gene is TRBJ1-2, the V gene TRBV7-8, with D maybe TRBD1 (5 bases). V lost 1 base, J lost 4 bases, and 13 bases lay in between. Germline V gene sequence: CDR1 SGHVS, CDR2 FQNEAQ. The CDR3 length is 15 residues. CDR3 sequence (DNA): TGTGCCAGCAGCTTAGGGGCAGGGTACTCCTATGGCTACACCTTC. Its protein is CASSLGAGYSYGYTF.

The V call is TRBV29-1, the J call TRBJ1-1; no clear D. Germline CDR1 and CDR2: SQVTM and ANQGSEA. Trimming removed 5 bases at V and 2 bases at J, with 9 bases between. The CDR3 is 12 residues long. CDR3: CSVSRGNTEAFF. The CDR3 bases are TGCAGCGTTTCCCGGGGAAACACTGAAGCTTTCTTT.

The chain joins TRBV7-9 to TRBJ2-7, with TRBD2 matching 14 bases. Germline-derived CDR1 and CDR2 are SEHNR and FQNEAQ (reference sequence). The CDR3 runs 16 residues. V shed 3 bases, J shed 5 bases, and the junction held 6 bases outside the gene matches. The CDR3 spells CASSFRLAGGLDEQYF. The CDR3, as DNA: TGTGCCAGCAGCTTTAGACTAGCGGGGGGGTTGGACGAGCAGTACTTC.

This chain uses TRBV11-2 with TRBJ1-1; D remains unclear. The CDR3 totals 13 residues. CDR1 and CDR2 from the germline V gene are SGHAT and FQNNGV. Between the trimmed V and J ends, which lost 3 bases and 4 bases, there was a span of 9 bases. The chain's CDR3 is CASSLRWVTEAFF. The CDR3 DNA is TGTGCCAGCAGCTTGCGATGGGTCACTGAAGCTTTCTTT.

The CDR3 region has the DNA TGTGCCATCAGTGAGTCAGAGGGGCGCATGGAGACCCAGTACTTC. Translating it yields CAISESEGRMETQYF. The genes are TRBV10-3 and TRBJ2-5, with D perhaps given as TRBD1 or TRBD2 (5 bases each). Germline CDR1 ENHRY, CDR2 SYGVKD. This CDR3 is built from 15 residues. The V and J ends lost 0 bases and 5 bases respectively, with 13 bases between them.

To note about this clone: The same CDR3 also results from other DNA sequences found in this sample. The chain employs TRBV18 and TRBJ1-1, with no clear D. CDR3 length: 13 residues. Per germline, CDR1 KGHSH and CDR2 LQKENI. Trimming pared 1 base from V and 1 base from J, leaving 4 bases between. CDR3 protein: CASSPLPNTEAFF. The CDR3 DNA follows: TGTGCCAGCTCACCACTTCCGAACACTGAAGCTTTCTTT. Full variable domain (outside the CDR3, taken from reference TRBV18 and TRBJ1-1): NAGVMQNPRHLVRRRGQEARLRCSPMKGHSHVYWYRQLPEEGLKFMVYLQKENIIDESGMPKERFSAEFPKEGPSILRIQQVVRGDSAAYFCASSPLPNTEAFFGQGTRLTVV.

This clone was detected once. This may be a read error: a much more frequent sequence differs by one nucleotide. The CDR3 does not close with the conserved phenylalanine or tryptophan, likely indicating a read error. J is TRBJ1-1 and V is TRBV30; D unclear. Germline assignment: CDR1 GTSNPN and CDR2 SVGIG (reference sequence). V lost 6 bases and J lost 3, with 8 bases in between. This CDR3 contains 11 residues. The CDR3 reads CACTIDTEAFL. CDR3 sequence (DNA): TGTGCCTGTACTATTGACACTGAAGCTTTCCTT.

This clone was picked up one time. The genes are TRBV7-9 and TRBJ2-3; the D is unclear. V lost 1 base, J lost 0 bases, and 11 bases lay in between. This CDR3 comprises 16 residues. CDR1 is SEHNR and CDR2 is FQNEAQ in the germline V gene (reference sequence). DNA for the CDR3: TGTGCCAGCAGCTTAGGAAACGCAGCTAGCACAGATACGCAGTATTTT. The encoded protein is CASSLGNAASTDTQYF.